What follows are 18 T cell receptor beta chains derived from one specimen sequenced in a study of blood T cells in healthy people across ages. Together with a sample-barcoded 5' primer, a J-beta primer mix was included in a second PCR lasting about 7 to 11 cycles. TCRdb called the 5' RACE reads again in MiXCR, with one record for every CDR3 protein. The table shows about 1.8 million distinct CDR3 sequences, with around 48% occurring only once. The sequenced sample was blood. The origin of the receptors is a middle-aged woman in good health.

Only a few counts were recorded for this clonotype. The chain has TRBV27 and TRBJ2-1; 9 bases align to TRBD1. V dropped 9 bases and J dropped 2; count of bases not matched to a gene: 5. The CDR3 extends over 14 amino acids. The V gene's germline CDR1 is MNHEY and CDR2 SMNVEV (reference sequence). CDR3 sequence reads: CASRTGAPYNEQFF. CDR3 coding DNA: TGTGCCAGTCGGACAGGGGCACCCTACAATGAGCAGTTCTTC.

The chain is built from TRBV4-3 and TRBJ1-2; the D gene is possibly TRBD1 (5 bases). Germline CDR1 is LGHNA and CDR2 is YSLEER. There are 16 residues in the CDR3. Trimming removed 0 bases from V and 3 bases from J, with 14 bases in between. CDR3 DNA sequence: TGCGCCAGCAGCCAAGATCCCGGGACGTTTTACTATGGCTACACCTTC. Translated, it gives CASSQDPGTFYYGYTF.

This chain connects TRBV6-2 or TRBV6-3 to TRBJ2-5; no firm D call. The end of the DNA aligns better with TRBJ2-7, so the J call may be wrong. CDR3 length: 13 residues. Germline V lookup: CDR1 MNHEY, CDR2 SVGEGT. Here the CDR3 DNA reads TGTGCCAGCAGTCTCGACTTTTTCTACGAGCAGTACTTC. Translating gives CASSLDFFYEQYF.

The table lists this clonotype with a few counts. The CDR3 here is CASTDRGSYNEQFF. The CDR3 DNA sequence: TGTGCCAGCACCGACAGGGGCTCCTACAATGAGCAGTTCTTC. The chain has TRBV6-2 or TRBV6-3 and TRBJ2-1, with 8 bases fitting TRBD1. The CDR3 loop spans 14 amino acids. Germline CDR1 and CDR2: MNHEY and SVGEGT. The V segment lost 7 bases and the J segment 0 bases; nucleotides outside the gene matches: 2.

The rearrangement uses TRBV5-1 and TRBJ2-5; 7 bases are shared with TRBD2. The CDR3 spans 15 residues. CDR1 is SGHRS and CDR2 is YFSETQ in the germline V gene. With V trimmed by 0 bases and J by 3 bases, 5 bases remained unmatched. CDR3 sequence reads: CASSLGLAEKETQYF. CDR3 DNA: TGCGCCAGCAGCTTGGGACTAGCAGAAAAAGAGACCCAGTACTTC. Using reference TRBV5-1 and TRBJ2-5 for the parts outside the CDR3, the full variable domain is KAGVTQTPRYLIKTRGQQVTLSCSPISGHRSVSWYQQTPGQGLQFLFEYFSETQRNKGNFPGRFSGRQFSNSRSEMNVSTLELGDSALYLCASSLGLAEKETQYFGPGTRLLVL.

V usage is TRBV28 and J usage is TRBJ1-5; D is perhaps TRBD1 (5 bases). The CDR3 length is 15 residues. V shed 2 bases and J shed 5 bases, with 13 bases lying between them. Germline-derived CDR1 and CDR2 are MDHEN and SYDVKM. The CDR3 is CASSLRGGRDQPQHF. The DNA for the CDR3 is TGTGCCAGCAGTTTACGGGGGGGAAGAGATCAGCCCCAGCATTTT.

This chain uses TRBV7-8 with TRBJ1-2, with a possible D match to TRBD1 (6 bases). Germline-derived CDR1 and CDR2 are SGHVS and FQNEAQ. The germline V and J ends were trimmed by 1 base and 1 base, with 19 bases remaining between them. This CDR3 is 18 amino acids long. In nucleotides, the CDR3 is TGTGCCAGCAGCTTAGAAGCGACAGGACCTGGGGTTAACTATGGCTACACCTTC. This gives the protein CASSLEATGPGVNYGYTF.

Turning to this clonotype: The junction differs from germline at one of its ends, possibly a read error. The chain recombines TRBV4-3 with TRBJ1-2; possible D gene TRBD1, 5 bases. Germline V gene sequence: CDR1 LGHNA, CDR2 YSLEER. The CDR3 loop spans 18 amino acids. The CDR3 DNA is TGCGCCAGCAGCCAAGGGCCAGGGTCTGGAACGTCTCGTGGTGGCTACGCCTTC. It translates to CASSQGPGSGTSRGGYAF.

V gene TRBV5-6 combines with J gene TRBJ2-5, with 12 bases lining up with TRBD2. The CDR3 consists of 13 residues. Germline trimming cut 3 bases from V and 9 bases from J; bases unmatched to any gene: 3. Per germline, CDR1 SGHDT and CDR2 YYEEEE. The CDR3 loop is CASSYGTSGSQYF. As DNA, the CDR3 is TGTGCCAGCAGCTATGGGACTAGCGGGTCCCAGTACTTC.

This clonotype was counted between two and nine times. The chain recombines TRBV12-5 with TRBJ2-1; D is perhaps TRBD2 (7 bases). Per germline, CDR1 LGHNT and CDR2 FRNRAP. Trimming stripped 0 bases from V and 7 bases from J, with 13 bases between. The CDR3 sequence is 15 residues long. This chain's CDR3 is CASGLVVGGPNEQFF. Written as DNA, the CDR3 is TGTGCTAGTGGTTTGGTAGTCGGGGGGCCGAATGAGCAGTTCTTC.

The CDR3 is CSARDPPGQGRDTQYF. The CDR3 DNA reads as TGCAGTGCTAGAGATCCCCCGGGACAGGGTCGTGATACGCAGTATTTT. V gene TRBV20-1 combines with J gene TRBJ2-3; 9 bases map to TRBD1. With V trimmed by 0 bases and J by 6 bases, 10 bases remained unmatched. Germline CDR1 reads DFQATT; CDR2 reads SNEGSKA (reference sequence). The CDR3 covers 16 residues.

In its sample, this clonotype was seen once. The chain has TRBV7-6 and TRBJ2-3, with a possible D match to TRBD1 (5 bases). This CDR3 spans 16 amino acids. V lost 1 base and J 2 bases, leaving 13 bases between the germline ends. Germline assignment: CDR1 SGHVS and CDR2 FNYEAQ. The CDR3 protein is CASSLGVPGSTDTQYF. For the CDR3, the DNA is TGTGCCAGCAGCTTAGGAGTGCCAGGGTCCACAGATACGCAGTATTTT.

The chain uses TRBV5-4 and TRBJ2-1; TRBD1 matches 8 bases. Trimming took 4 bases from V and 9 from J; bases not matched to a gene: 21. This CDR3 is 18 amino acids long. Germline lookup yields CDR1 SGHNT and CDR2 YYREEE (reference sequence). The CDR3 DNA follows: TGTGCCAGCAGCGTTTCGGACAGGGCCAGGGAAGGGAACACTGAGCAGTTCTTC. The encoded protein is CASSVSDRAREGNTEQFF.

The chain carries TRBV20-1 and TRBJ2-5; D is unclear. Germline V gene sequence: CDR1 DFQATT, CDR2 SNEGSKA (reference sequence). The CDR3 consists of 11 residues. V was trimmed by 4 bases and J by 11 bases, leaving 14 bases between them. CDR3 coding DNA: TGCAGTGCTACTTGGCTATATGAGCAGTACTTC. It encodes CSATWLYEQYF.

The V call is TRBV28, the J call TRBJ2-1, with 12 bases that match TRBD2. V shed 5 bases and J 12 bases; nucleotides not matched to a gene: 11. Germline CDR1 reads MDHEN; CDR2 reads SYDVKM. This CDR3 comprises 15 residues. The chain's CDR3 is CASSQSSGGACGQFF. CDR3 DNA: TGTGCCAGCAGTCAGTCTAGCGGGGGGGCCTGTGGGCAGTTCTTC.

The rearrangement joins TRBV20-1 to TRBJ2-3; D possibly corresponds to TRBD2 (6 bases). This CDR3 has 16 residues. Germline V CDR1 and CDR2: DFQATT, SNEGSKA (reference sequence). The V end lost 3 bases, the J end lost 0 bases, and 16 bases lay between the germline ends. For the CDR3, the DNA is TGCAGTGCTAGGGGGGGACCGCCTGCAAGCACAGATACGCAGTATTTT. It translates to CSARGGPPASTDTQYF.

The genes are TRBV3-1 and TRBJ1-2, with TRBD1 matching over 9 bases. With V trimmed by 1 base and J by 4 bases, 4 bases remained unmatched. There are 15 residues in the CDR3. Germline CDR1 LGHDT, CDR2 YNNKEL (reference sequence). In nucleotides, the CDR3 is TGTGCCAGCAGCCAAGGAGGGACAGGGAGCTATGGCTACACCTTC. It encodes CASSQGGTGSYGYTF.

The chain joins TRBV6-5 to TRBJ2-3; D might be TRBD1 (6 bases). Deletions cut 6 bases from V and 3 bases from J, with 16 bases between. CDR1 and CDR2 (germline): MNHEY, SVGAGI. The CDR3 has 15 residues. The CDR3 loop is CASSPGTLKTDTQYF. The CDR3 bases are TGTGCCAGCAGCCCCGGGACACTAAAGACAGATACGCAGTATTTT.